These 30 T cell receptor beta chains share one sample of origin, sequenced in a study of cytomegalovirus exposure and HLA in healthy donors. The PCR was carried out with 60 Vbeta primers and 13 Jbeta primers. Assay: immunoSEQ multiplex PCR; the TCRdb copy retains only in-frame clones and omits some. The profile shows about 100,000 clones, 60% to 75% of them singletons. Sequencing was done on a sample of PBMCs. The receptor source for this set is a man in his fifties or sixties in good health and CMV-seronegative.

The genes are TRBV7-9 and TRBJ2-5, with 7 nucleotides matching TRBD2. Judging by the DNA end, TRBJ2-7 fits better; the J call may be wrong. Germline CDR1 SEHNR, CDR2 FQNEAQ (reference sequence). This CDR3 comprises 14 residues. CDR3 bases: TGTGCCAGCAGCCCAGACCGGACTAGCTACGAGCAGTACTTC. Amino acid sequence: CASSPDRTSYEQYF.

V usage is TRBV6-1 and J usage is TRBJ2-3; 9 bases fit TRBD2. The CDR3 totals 15 residues. With V trimmed by 6 bases and J by 4 bases, 8 bases remained unmatched. Germline loops: CDR1 MNHNS, CDR2 SASEGT. Here the CDR3 DNA reads TGTGCCAGCAGACCTCTAGCGGGGCGTGCAGATACGCAGTATTTT. Protein sequence: CASRPLAGRADTQYF.

The CDR3 loop reads CASGLGGKGELFF. CDR3 DNA sequence: TGTGCCAGCGGGTTGGGGGGGAAGGGAGAACTGTTTTTT. This rearrangement joins TRBV2 to TRBJ1-4; TRBD1 might be the D (5 bases). Looked up from germline, CDR1 is SNHLY and CDR2 is FYNNEI. V dropped 8 bases and J dropped 12 bases, with 19 bases sitting between them. CDR3 length: 13 amino acids. The full variable domain, its missing parts supplied by reference TRBV2 and TRBJ1-4, is EPEVTQTPSHQVTQMGQEVILRCVPISNHLYFYWYRQILGQKVEFLVSFYNNEISEKSEIFDDQFSVERPDGSNFTLKIRSTKLEDSAMYFCASGLGGKGELFFGSGTQLSVL.

The V call is TRBV4-1, the J call TRBJ1-3, with D unclear. V dropped 0 bases and J dropped 0 bases, with 12 bases sitting between them. The germline gives CDR1 MGHRA, CDR2 YSYEKL. The length of the CDR3 is 17 residues. CDR3 sequence: CASSQELRRGSGNTIYF. The DNA of the CDR3 is TGCGCCAGCAGCCAAGAGCTTCGCCGGGGCTCTGGAAACACCATATATTTT.

This chain uses TRBV7-2 with TRBJ2-5; TRBD2 matches at 8 bases. The V gene end was trimmed by 1 base and the J gene end by 3 bases; junction bases not matched to a gene: 4. The germline gives CDR1 SGHTA, CDR2 FQGNSA. CDR3 length equals 15 residues. In DNA form, the CDR3 reads TGTGCCAGCAGCTTAGTAGCGGGGTCGAAAGAGACCCAGTACTTC. It is translated as CASSLVAGSKETQYF.

The chain is built from TRBV27 and TRBJ2-7; 14 nucleotides match TRBD2. Germline V CDR1 and CDR2: MNHEY, SMNVEV (reference sequence). Unmatched junction bases numbered 3, after V lost 6 bases and J lost 2 bases. The length of the CDR3 is 15 residues. CDR3 sequence: CASRGTSGRTYEQYF. In DNA, the CDR3 is TGTGCCAGCAGGGGGACTAGCGGGAGAACCTACGAGCAGTACTTC.

The V and J genes are TRBV29-1 and TRBJ1-4; D not certain. The germline V and J ends were trimmed by 7 bases and 6 bases, with 18 bases remaining between them. The CDR3 is made up of 14 amino acids. In germline, CDR1 is SQVTM, CDR2 ANQGSEA. The CDR3 is CSAVWSKRDEKLFF. In nucleotides, the CDR3 is TGCAGCGCGGTCTGGTCCAAGAGGGATGAAAAACTGTTTTTT.

The gene calls are TRBV5-1 and TRBJ2-2, with TRBD2 identical over 10 bases. V dropped 1 base and J dropped 5; count of bases not matched to a gene: 8. This CDR3 has 17 residues. The V gene's germline CDR1 is SGHRS and CDR2 YFSETQ. CDR3 sequence: CASSLSGTSVGTGELFF. CDR3 DNA: TGCGCCAGCAGCTTGTCCGGGACTAGCGTAGGAACCGGGGAGCTGTTTTTT.

This clone has just a few counts. The gene calls are TRBV30 and TRBJ1-1, with 7 bases fitting TRBD1. CDR1 is GTSNPN and CDR2 is SVGIG in the germline V gene (reference sequence). The CDR3 contains 13 residues. The V and J ends lost 4 bases and 1 base, in that order; junction bases with no gene match: 3. CDR3 protein: CAWMRGRNTEAFF. The CDR3 DNA is TGTGCCTGGATGAGGGGGCGGAACACTGAAGCTTTCTTT.

The chain has TRBV11-2 and TRBJ2-2; 7 bases align to TRBD2. Losses at the gene ends were 7 bases for V and 7 bases for J; bases not matched to a gene: 9. Germline V gene lookup returns CDR1 SGHAT and CDR2 FQNNGV. The CDR3 runs to 14 residues. CDR3 nucleotides: TGTGCCAGCAACGGACTAGTTTCTGGCGGGGAGCTGTTTTTT. Translation: CASNGLVSGGELFF. Combining the CDR3 with reference TRBV11-2 and TRBJ2-2 gives the whole variable domain EAGVAQSPRYKIIEKRQSVAFWCNPISGHATLYWYQQILGQGPKLLIQFQNNGVVDDSQLPKDRFSAERLKGVDSTLKIQPAKLEDSAVYLCASNGLVSGGELFFGEGSRLTVL.

This chain links TRBV10-2 with TRBJ1-4, with 12 bases identical to TRBD1. Germline values: CDR1 WSHSY, CDR2 SAAADI. The CDR3 contains 18 residues. The V and J ends lost 2 bases and 3 bases, in that order; junction bases with no gene match: 7. CDR3 amino acids: CASSEHGTGGGSNEKLFF. For the CDR3, the DNA is TGCGCCAGCAGTGAGCATGGGACAGGGGGCGGTTCTAATGAAAAACTGTTTTTT.

This chain joins TRBV5-1 and TRBJ1-6, with D possibly being TRBD1 (5 bases). Trimming stripped 4 bases from V and 5 bases from J, with 16 bases between. The CDR3 is made up of 16 amino acids. Per germline, CDR1 SGHRS and CDR2 YFSETQ. The chain's CDR3 is CASSPFSPGDNSPLHF. CDR3 in DNA: TGCGCCAGCAGCCCCTTCTCCCCGGGGGATAATTCACCCCTCCACTTT.

This clone came up a few times. The chain recombines TRBV7-9 with TRBJ1-2; D is uncertain. This CDR3 contains 14 residues. Germline V gene lookup returns CDR1 SEHNR and CDR2 FQNEAQ (reference sequence). The germline V and J ends were trimmed by 1 base and 0 bases, with 6 bases remaining between them. The CDR3 loop reads CASSLVVANYGYTF. CDR3 sequence (DNA): TGTGCCAGCAGCTTAGTGGTAGCTAACTATGGCTACACCTTC.

The rearrangement joins TRBV11-2 to TRBJ1-2, with a weak D call TRBD1 (5 bases). V was clipped by 0 bases and J by 4 bases, with 12 bases between them. Germline lookup yields CDR1 SGHAT and CDR2 FQNNGV. CDR3 length: 15 residues. CDR3 protein: CASSLESGRAYGYTF. The CDR3 nucleotides read TGTGCCAGCAGCTTAGAGTCAGGCAGGGCCTATGGCTACACCTTC. Complete variable domain (other parts from reference TRBV11-2 and TRBJ1-2): EAGVAQSPRYKIIEKRQSVAFWCNPISGHATLYWYQQILGQGPKLLIQFQNNGVVDDSQLPKDRFSAERLKGVDSTLKIQPAKLEDSAVYLCASSLESGRAYGYTFGSGTRLTVV.

In its sample, this clone was seen once. V usage is TRBV29-1 and J usage is TRBJ2-5; tentatively, D is TRBD2 (5 bases). CDR1 SQVTM and CDR2 ANQGSEA come from the germline V gene. This CDR3 spans 14 amino acids. Trimming took off 6 bases at V and 5 bases at J, with 19 bases between the two ends. For the CDR3, the DNA is TGCAGCGTCGCGGGCACCACTAAAGGGGAGACCCAGTACTTC. It specifies CSVAGTTKGETQYF.

About this clone itself: The junction shows a germline mismatch at one end, possibly a read error. The V gene is TRBV6-1, the J gene TRBJ1-1; D ambiguous. Germline V lookup: CDR1 MNHNS, CDR2 SASEGT. This CDR3 comprises 14 residues. The CDR3 loop reads CASGLRRANTEAFF. Here the CDR3 DNA reads TGTGCCAGCGGCCTTCGGAGGGCGAACACTGAGGCTTTCTTT.

In its sample, this clone was seen a few times. This chain connects TRBV30 to TRBJ1-1, with D perhaps TRBD1 (5 bases). Germline V CDR1 and CDR2: GTSNPN, SVGIG (reference sequence). V dropped 4 bases and J dropped 9 bases, with 18 bases sitting between them. This CDR3 contains 13 residues. Here the CDR3 reads CAWNVKQGVQAFF. DNA of the CDR3: TGTGCCTGGAATGTAAAGCAAGGGGTACAAGCTTTCTTT.

This clone was found a few times. The V and J genes are TRBV6-4 and TRBJ1-1; no clear D gene. Trimming took off 3 bases at V and 4 bases at J, with 9 bases between the two ends. Germline loops: CDR1 MRHNA, CDR2 SNTAGT. This CDR3 has 13 amino acids. CDR3 nucleotides: TGTGCCAGCAGTGAGGGAGCCGGCACTGAAGCTTTCTTT. Translating it yields CASSEGAGTEAFF.

This clone was seen once. This chain uses TRBV29-1 with TRBJ1-4, with D tentatively TRBD1 (6 bases). Germline V gene lookup returns CDR1 SQVTM and CDR2 ANQGSEA. Trimming took off 6 bases at V and 4 bases at J, with 12 bases between the two ends. The CDR3 covers 13 residues. The CDR3 reads CSVAGHVNEKLFF. Here the CDR3 DNA reads TGCAGCGTAGCGGGACACGTTAATGAAAAACTGTTTTTT.

J is TRBJ2-7 and V is TRBV5-6; 7 nucleotides match TRBD2. The CDR3 runs to 15 residues. Germline CDR1 SGHDT, CDR2 YYEEEE. Unmatched junction bases numbered 4, after V lost 0 bases and J lost 1 base. The CDR3 DNA reads as TGTGCCAGCAGCTTGGGGCCTAGCGGTTCCTACGAGCAGTACTTC. Translated: CASSLGPSGSYEQYF.

The chain recombines TRBV4-2 with TRBJ2-3, with 9 bases aligning to TRBD2. From germline, CDR1 is LGHNA and CDR2 YNFKEQ. V lost 5 bases, J lost 5 bases, and 17 bases stayed unmatched. The CDR3 spans 18 residues. The CDR3 here is CASSSHLSRGGAVDTQYF. For the CDR3, the DNA is TGTGCCAGCAGCTCACACTTAAGCCGCGGGGGGGCTGTAGATACGCAGTATTTT.

Only one count was recorded for this clone. The chain is built from TRBV6-6 and TRBJ1-2; 8 bases agree with TRBD1. V was clipped by 6 bases and J by 6 bases; unmatched bases: 6. The CDR3 totals 13 residues. Germline CDR1 and CDR2: MNHNY and SVGAGI (reference sequence). The DNA of the CDR3 is TGTGCCAGCAGCCTCCAGGGGGCGAATGGCTACACCTTC. Amino acid sequence: CASSLQGANGYTF.

The genes are TRBV19 and TRBJ2-6; no definite D call. Germline-derived CDR1 and CDR2 are LNHDA and SQIVND (reference sequence). Deletions cut 0 bases from V and 4 bases from J, with 13 bases between. CDR3 length: 17 amino acids. In DNA form, the CDR3 reads TGTGCCAGTAGTATAGATCTATCGACAACCGGGGCCAACGTCCTGACTTTC. This translates into CASSIDLSTTGANVLTF.

V and J are TRBV6-1 and TRBJ2-7, with 7 bases that match TRBD1. The ends lost 6 bases at V and 3 bases at J; junction bases unmatched: 8. CDR1 is MNHNS, CDR2 SASEGT, per germline. This CDR3 has 14 residues. The CDR3 sequence: CASRTTGYRYEQYF. The CDR3 DNA reads as TGTGCCAGCAGAACGACAGGGTACCGCTACGAGCAGTACTTC.

This chain joins TRBV6-1 and TRBJ1-1, with D unresolved. The CDR3 contains 13 residues. Germline V gives CDR1 MNHNS, CDR2 SASEGT. Trimming pared 8 bases from V and 1 base from J, leaving 11 bases between. CDR3 sequence: CASARNGNTEAFF. The CDR3 DNA sequence: TGTGCCAGCGCCAGGAACGGGAACACTGAAGCTTTCTTT.

CDR3 DNA sequence: TGTGCCACATCCTTCTCAATTCTAGCGGGGGACAATGAGCAGTTCTTC. Protein sequence: CATSFSILAGDNEQFF. V gene TRBV28 combines with J gene TRBJ2-1; TRBD2 matches at 10 bases. CDR3 size: 16 residues. V lost 10 bases to trimming and J lost 5 bases; unmatched junction nucleotides: 14. Germline CDR1 and CDR2: MDHEN and SYDVKM.

The chain is built from TRBV18 and TRBJ2-7; maybe TRBD2 (5 bases). Germline lookup yields CDR1 KGHSH and CDR2 LQKENI. This CDR3 spans 14 amino acids. V was cut by 3 bases and J by 2 bases, with 11 bases left in between. CDR3 coding DNA: TGTGCCAGCTCACCTAGCCGAGGGACCTACGAGCAGTACTTC. Translated: CASSPSRGTYEQYF.

The chain couples TRBV4-3 to TRBJ1-3; tentatively, D is TRBD1 (5 bases). V lost 0 bases and J 3 bases, leaving 9 bases between the germline ends. The CDR3 extends over 15 amino acids. Looked up from germline, CDR1 is LGHNA and CDR2 is YSLEER. The CDR3 nucleotides read TGCGCCAGCAGCCAAGATCCCACAGGTGGAAACACCATATATTTT. Protein product: CASSQDPTGGNTIYF.

The chain is built from TRBV18 and TRBJ1-4, with D unclear. Trimming took 3 bases from V and 6 from J, leaving 14 bases between them. There are 15 residues in the CDR3. CDR1 KGHSH and CDR2 LQKENI come from the germline V gene. The CDR3: CASSPKAGGDEKLFF. The CDR3 DNA is TGTGCCAGCTCACCGAAAGCAGGTGGTGATGAAAAACTGTTTTTT.

This chain links TRBV4-2 with TRBJ1-2, with D unclear. CDR3 length equals 14 residues. Trimming removed 3 bases at V and 6 bases at J, with 14 bases between. The V gene's germline CDR1 is LGHNA and CDR2 YNFKEQ. The CDR3 sequence: CASSHSPPRHGYTF. The CDR3 nucleotides read TGTGCCAGCAGCCATAGCCCCCCGCGGCATGGCTACACCTTC.